This entry lists 7 T cell receptor beta chains sequenced from one sample in a study of identical twins. TCRdb passed the 5' RACE reads through MiXCR, listing each CDR3 protein once. This table has some 1,700,000 distinct CDR3 sequences, roughly 35% appearing once. The material sequenced was cord blood. These receptors were taken from a newborn girl in good health.

This clonotype showed up just a few times. This chain joins TRBV27 and TRBJ2-4; D could derive from TRBD1 or TRBD2 (5 bases each). This CDR3 comprises 13 residues. Germline-derived CDR1 and CDR2 are MNHEY and SMNVEV (reference sequence). The V end lost 2 bases, the J end lost 13 bases, and 15 bases lay between the germline ends. CDR3 nucleotide sequence: TGTGCCAGCAGTTTAAGAGGGGCTGGGGAGCAGTACTTC. Its translation: CASSLRGAGEQYF.

This clonotype appeared a few times. The rearrangement links TRBV27 to TRBJ2-5, with D tentatively TRBD1 (5 bases). The end of the DNA aligns better with TRBJ2-7, so the J call may be wrong. This CDR3 has 14 residues. Germline values: CDR1 MNHEY, CDR2 SMNVEV (reference sequence). The CDR3 spells CASSPFRGPYEQYF. CDR3 sequence (DNA): TGTGCCAGCAGTCCCTTTAGGGGTCCCTACGAGCAGTACTTC.

This clonotype was detected many times. The V and J genes are TRBV6-5 and TRBJ2-1, with 9 positions matching TRBD1. The CDR3 covers 11 residues. CDR1 is MNHEY and CDR2 is SVGAGI in the germline V gene. V lost 5 bases and J lost 14; bases outside the gene matches: 4. CDR3 coding DNA: TGTGCCAGCAGTCAGGGACAGGGAGAGTTCTTC. As protein: CASSQGQGEFF.

J is TRBJ1-1 and V is TRBV5-6, with 7 bases aligning to TRBD1. The length of the CDR3 is 17 residues. The germline CDR1 and CDR2 sequences are SGHDT and YYEEEE. Trimming took 1 base from V and 4 from J; bases not matched to a gene: 13. The CDR3 reads CASSLRPIGGKVTEAFF. As DNA, the CDR3 is TGTGCCAGCAGCTTGCGGCCTATAGGGGGCAAGGTCACTGAAGCTTTCTTT.

The chain couples TRBV9 to TRBJ1-4, with D unclear. V dropped 0 bases and J dropped 0 bases, with 12 bases sitting between them. Germline-derived CDR1 and CDR2 are SGDLS and YYNGEE. This CDR3 comprises 17 residues. The CDR3 spells CASSVGRDPATNEKLFF. As DNA, the CDR3 is TGTGCCAGCAGCGTAGGCAGAGACCCTGCAACTAATGAAAAACTGTTTTTT.

This clonotype has a count of ten or more. The V gene is TRBV6-5, the J gene TRBJ2-7, with unresolved D. Trimming took 2 bases from V and 2 from J, leaving 7 bases between them. CDR1 is MNHEY, CDR2 SVGAGI, per germline. The CDR3 sequence is 13 residues long. CDR3 amino acids: CASSYRHAYEQYF. In DNA form, the CDR3 reads TGTGCCAGCAGTTACCGACATGCCTACGAGCAGTACTTC.

This clonotype was counted only a few times. The chain joins TRBV5-1 to TRBJ2-5; TRBD1 might be the D (6 bases). Looked up from germline, CDR1 is SGHRS and CDR2 is YFSETQ. Deletions cut 1 base from V and 3 bases from J, with 10 bases between. This CDR3 spans 14 amino acids. This CDR3 is CASSLLQGKETQYF. In DNA, the CDR3 is TGCGCCAGCAGCTTGCTGCAGGGGAAAGAGACCCAGTACTTC.